Sequencing of this T cell receptor (beta chain) was carried out in a study of blood T cell repertoires in COVID-19. This clone was recorded only once. The CDR3 totals 12 residues. From germline, CDR1 is MDHEN and CDR2 SYDVKM. V was trimmed by 7 bases and J by 1 base, leaving 7 bases between them. Produced via immunoSEQ multiplex PCR; TCRdb's table is partial and in-frame only. This table holds 200,000 to 250,000 clones, around 89% found once. The rearrangement uses TRBV28 and TRBJ1-2; no firm D call. The clonotype originates from a man aged 45 to 65 who had been exposed to COVID-19. The sample consisted of PBMCs or T cells enriched from blood (not recorded which). The CDR3 DNA sequence: TGTGCCAGCACGGAGGTTAACTATGGCTACACCTTC. Translating it yields CASTEVNYGYTF.